Listed below are T cell receptor beta chains from one sample, sequenced in a study of OX40 agonist ivuxolimab in advanced cancers. Profiling relied on immunoSEQ multiplex PCR, and the TCRdb table lists in-frame clones only, not all of them. The table lists more than 100,000 clones, 90% of them singletons. Source: CD4+ or CD8+ T cells sorted from blood, taken in a trial of the OX40 agonist ivuxolimab. The source of these receptors is an adult with an advanced solid tumor such as melanoma, head and neck, liver or kidney cancer. Each CDR3 is given with its conserved first and last residue. The order of the fields is V gene, J gene, D gene, clone size, CDR3 protein, CDR3 DNA. A D gene is named only where the DNA matches it firmly. Clone size is not always given. Where it is, it says once, few, many or a class for expanded clones.

>TRBV2|TRBJ1-3|NA|few
CASGQDTSSGNTIYF
TGTGCCAGCGGTCAGGACACGAGCTCTGGAAACACCATATATTTT
>TRBV27|TRBJ2-1|TRBD2|NA
CASSLSLAGSEQFF
TGTGCCAGCAGTTTATCCCTAGCGGGATCTGAGCAGTTCTTC
>TRBV7-9|TRBJ2-7|TRBD1|NA
CASSQPTAGQGAHEQYF
TGTGCCAGCAGCCAACCGACAGCGGGACAGGGGGCTCACGAGCAGTACTTC
>TRBV5-1|TRBJ2-5|TRBD2|NA
CASSFGLAGGQETQYF
TGCGCCAGCAGCTTCGGACTAGCGGGAGGACAAGAGACCCAGTACTTC
>TRBV5-1|TRBJ2-2|TRBD1|NA
CASSWTGSNTGELFF
TGCGCCAGCAGCTGGACAGGATCGAACACCGGGGAGCTGTTTTTT
>TRBV7-8|TRBJ1-4|TRBD1|NA
CASSLVQGGEKLFF
TGTGCCAGCAGCTTAGTCCAGGGGGGTGAAAAACTGTTTTTT
>TRBV5-1|TRBJ2-1|TRBD2|NA
CASSLVTSGGPPYNEQFF
TGCGCCAGCAGCTTGGTGACTAGCGGGGGACCCCCCTACAATGAGCAGTTCTTC
>TRBV2|TRBJ2-3|NA|NA
CASSLGQLGTDTQYF
TGTGCCAGCAGTTTGGGGCAGTTGGGCACAGATACGCAGTATTTT
>TRBV18|TRBJ1-5|TRBD1|NA
CASSPRRTGDSNQPQHF
TGTGCCAGCTCACCCCGCCGGACAGGGGATAGCAATCAGCCCCAGCATTTT
>TRBV18|TRBJ2-1|NA|NA
CASSPPGKGGNEQFF
TGTGCCAGCTCACCCCCAGGGAAGGGGGGCAATGAGCAGTTCTTC
>TRBV5-1|TRBJ2-3|NA|NA
CASRLTPSTDTQYF
TGCGCCAGCAGACTAACACCTAGCACAGATACGCAGTATTTT
>TRBV6-1|TRBJ1-2|NA|NA
CALGGLGLRWYTF
TGTGCCCTGGGTGGGTTGGGATTAAGATGGTACACCTTC
>TRBV29-1|TRBJ1-4|NA|NA
CSVEARQNEKLFF
TGCAGCGTTGAAGCTCGACAGAATGAAAAACTGTTTTTT
>TRBV28|TRBJ1-4|NA|NA
CASSLQGGSEKLFF
TGTGCCAGCAGTTTACAGGGAGGGAGTGAAAAACTGTTTTTT
>TRBV6-5|TRBJ2-3|NA|NA
CASGLGRTARADTQYF
TGTGCCAGCGGTTTGGGTCGGACTGCCAGGGCAGATACGCAGTATTTT
>TRBV5-6|TRBJ1-1|TRBD1|NA
CASSSWRGTGPMNTEAFF
TGTGCCAGCAGCTCCTGGAGAGGGACAGGGCCTATGAACACTGAAGCTTTCTTT
>TRBV7-6|TRBJ2-7|NA|NA
CASSALTRGEQYF
TGTGCCAGCAGCGCACTGACTCGGGGGGAGCAGTACTTC
>TRBV4-1|TRBJ2-2|NA|few
CASSQPEINTGELFF
TGCGCCAGCAGCCAACCGGAGATTAACACCGGGGAGCTGTTTTTT
>TRBV4-1|TRBJ1-4|NA|NA
CASSQDRGLPIRDTNEKLFF
TGCGCCAGCAGCCAAGATCGGGGGTTACCGATCCGGGACACTAATGAAAAACTGTTTTTT
>TRBV7-2|TRBJ2-7|NA|NA
CASSLAQAGPYEQYF
TGTGCCAGCAGCTTAGCGCAGGCGGGGCCCTACGAGCAGTACTTC
>TRBV18|TRBJ1-1|TRBD1|NA
CASSRAFGTGLPTEAFF
TGTGCCAGCTCTAGGGCGTTCGGGACAGGGCTCCCCACTGAAGCTTTCTTT
>TRBV19|TRBJ2-1|TRBD2|few
CASSRGGGNEQFF
TGTGCCAGTAGTCGGGGCGGGGGTAATGAGCAGTTCTTC
>TRBV7-9|TRBJ1-3|NA|NA
CASSLPGNTIYF
TGTGCCAGCAGCTTACCTGGAAACACCATATATTTT
>TRBV30|TRBJ2-7|TRBD1|NA
CAWSVKQGADEQYF
TGTGCCTGGAGTGTAAAACAGGGGGCTGACGAGCAGTACTTC
>TRBV6-1|TRBJ1-3|NA|NA
CASSDPTASGNTIYF
TGTGCCAGCAGTGACCCGACAGCCTCTGGAAACACCATATATTTT
>TRBV5-6|TRBJ1-1|NA|NA
CASSLVTEAFF
TGTGCCAGCAGCTTGGTAACTGAAGCTTTCTTT
>TRBV19|TRBJ2-4|TRBD2|NA
CASSINSWLAGMSGTKNIQYF
TGTGCCAGTAGTATTAATTCTTGGCTAGCGGGAATGAGTGGGACCAAAAACATTCAGTACTTC
>TRBV9|TRBJ2-2|TRBD2|once
CASSPWTSANTGELFF
TGTGCCAGCAGCCCATGGACTAGCGCCAACACCGGGGAGCTGTTTTTT
>TRBV2|TRBJ2-7|TRBD1|NA
CASSADRVSYEQYF
TGTGCCAGCAGCGCTGACAGGGTCTCCTACGAGCAGTACTTC
>TRBV11-3|TRBJ2-3|TRBD2|NA
CASSRLAGSTDTQYF
TGTGCCAGCAGCCGACTAGCGGGGAGCACAGATACGCAGTATTTT
>TRBV19|TRBJ1-5|NA|few
CASGRIGSNQPQHF
TGTGCCAGCGGTCGGATCGGGAGCAATCAGCCCCAGCATTTT
>TRBV5-1|TRBJ2-1|NA|once
CASSLMRDNEQFF
TGCGCCAGCAGCTTGATGCGGGATAATGAGCAGTTCTTC
>TRBV9|TRBJ2-2|TRBD1|NA
CASSAGTGTGELFF
TGTGCCAGCAGCGCCGGGACAGGCACCGGGGAGCTGTTTTTT
>TRBV10-3|TRBJ2-5|TRBD2|once
CAISDEGAGRETQYF
TGTGCCATCAGTGACGAGGGAGCGGGAAGGGAGACCCAGTACTTC
>TRBV11-3|TRBJ2-3|NA|NA
CASSLTSTDTQYF
TGTGCCAGCAGCTTAACGAGCACAGATACGCAGTATTTT
>TRBV5-4|TRBJ1-4|TRBD1|NA
CASSLTGETNEKLFF
TGTGCCAGCAGCTTAACAGGGGAAACTAATGAAAAACTGTTTTTT
>TRBV5-1|TRBJ1-1|NA|once
CASSLAMVANTEAFF
TGCGCCAGCAGCTTGGCAATGGTGGCGAACACTGAAGCTTTCTTT
>TRBV14|TRBJ2-1|NA|few
CASSQEHREARGRGDEQFF
TGTGCCAGCAGCCAAGAGCATAGAGAAGCTAGGGGGAGGGGCGATGAGCAGTTCTTC
>TRBV6-1|TRBJ2-3|TRBD2|NA
CASSEGASGDTQYF
TGTGCCAGCAGTGAAGGGGCTAGCGGGGATACGCAGTATTTT
>TRBV28|TRBJ2-7|NA|NA
CASSLSGFEQYF
TGTGCCAGCAGTTTATCCGGTTTCGAGCAGTACTTC
>TRBV27|TRBJ2-6|NA|NA
CASSWGAGAGANVLTF
TGTGCCAGCAGTTGGGGGGCAGGAGCTGGGGCCAACGTCCTGACTTTC
>TRBV9|TRBJ1-5|NA|once
CASSVAPNSNQPQHF
TGTGCCAGCAGCGTAGCTCCCAATAGCAATCAGCCCCAGCATTTT
>TRBV19|TRBJ1-5|NA|NA
CATQNRENSNQPQHF
TGTGCCACCCAAAACAGGGAAAATAGCAATCAGCCCCAGCATTTT
>TRBV10-1|TRBJ2-5|NA|NA
CASSEDHGTQYF
TGCGCCAGCAGTGAGGATCACGGGACCCAGTACTTC
>TRBV27|TRBJ2-3|NA|NA
CASSSGHTDTQYF
TGTGCCAGCTCCTCCGGACACACAGATACGCAGTATTTT
>TRBV27|TRBJ2-1|TRBD2|NA
CASSFSLTSGSTNEQFF
TGTGCCAGCAGTTTCTCCCTGACTAGCGGGAGCACGAATGAGCAGTTCTTC
>TRBV7-8|TRBJ1-1|TRBD1|NA
CATRQGNTEAFF
TGTGCCACCCGACAGGGAAACACTGAAGCTTTCTTT